This T cell receptor (beta chain) originates from a study of spatial heterogeneity in lung cancer. Study overall: A consistent excess of beta-chain over alpha-chain sequences was detected.

Within the sample, this clonotype is medium-sized. No antigen is known for it. TCRdb ran MiXCR on the 5' RACE reads and lists one entry per CDR3 protein. The data show 3,000 or so distinct CDR3 sequences, with about 6.3% seen just once and around 8.5% held by the top ten. Study-level findings and limits: Mutation counts in tumors were tracked by counts of expanded intratumoral alpha and beta TCRs.

The time point denotes: sample taken at primary tumor resection. The authors sequenced whole RNA from tumor, nontumor lung or frozen PBMC without sorting. Germline V gene sequence: CDR1 KGHSH, CDR2 LQKENI. Trimming left V 4 bases short and J 7 bases short, with 14 bases between. CDR3 length equals 14 residues. This TCR came from a male donor with early-stage non-small cell lung cancer. The sequences come from lung tumor tissue, collected at surgery. The chain uses TRBV18 and TRBJ1-5; the D is unclear. The CDR3 sequence is CASSRSKGGQPQHF. The CDR3 DNA follows: TGTGCCAGCTCACGAAGCAAGGGAGGGCAGCCCCAGCATTTT.